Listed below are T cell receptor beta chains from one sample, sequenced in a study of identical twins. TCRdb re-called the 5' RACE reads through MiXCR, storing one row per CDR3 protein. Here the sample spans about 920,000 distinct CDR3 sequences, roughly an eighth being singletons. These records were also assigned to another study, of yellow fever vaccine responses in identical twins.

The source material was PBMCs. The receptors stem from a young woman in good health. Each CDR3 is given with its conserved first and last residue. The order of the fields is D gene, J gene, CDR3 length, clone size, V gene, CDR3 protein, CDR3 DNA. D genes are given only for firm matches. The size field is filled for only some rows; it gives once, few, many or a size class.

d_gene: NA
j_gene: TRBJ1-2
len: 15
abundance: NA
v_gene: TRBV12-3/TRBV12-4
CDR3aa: CASSPKVSGDYGYTF
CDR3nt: TGTGCCAGCAGCCCCAAGGTGTCCGGGGACTATGGCTACACCTTC

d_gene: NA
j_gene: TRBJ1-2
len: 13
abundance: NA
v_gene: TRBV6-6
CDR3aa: CASKWAGIYGYTF
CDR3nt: TGTGCCAGCAAGTGGGCAGGGATCTATGGCTACACCTTC

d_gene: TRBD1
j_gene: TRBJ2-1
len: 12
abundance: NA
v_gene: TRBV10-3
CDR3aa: CAISDRGSEQFF
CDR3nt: TGTGCCATCAGCGACAGGGGTTCCGAGCAGTTCTTC

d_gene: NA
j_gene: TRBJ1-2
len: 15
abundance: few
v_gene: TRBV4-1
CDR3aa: CASSQAGTVNYGYTF
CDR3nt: TGCGCCAGCAGCCAAGCAGGGACGGTTAACTATGGCTACACCTTC

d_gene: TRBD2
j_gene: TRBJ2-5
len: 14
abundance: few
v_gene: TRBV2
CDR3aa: CASSESGLATIKYF
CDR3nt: TGTGCCAGCAGTGAGTCGGGACTAGCAACGATTAAGTACTTC

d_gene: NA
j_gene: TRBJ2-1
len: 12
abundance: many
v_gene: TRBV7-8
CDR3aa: CASSLSANEQFF
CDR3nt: TGTGCCAGCAGCTTATCGGCAAATGAGCAGTTCTTC

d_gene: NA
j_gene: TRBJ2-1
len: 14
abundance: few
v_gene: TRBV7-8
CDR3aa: CASLALRNQNEQFF
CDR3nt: TGTGCCAGTTTGGCGCTACGGAATCAAAATGAGCAGTTCTTC

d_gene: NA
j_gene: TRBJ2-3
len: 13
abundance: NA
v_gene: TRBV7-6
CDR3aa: CASSYPGTETQYF
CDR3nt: TGTGCCAGCAGTTATCCCGGGACTGAGACGCAGTATTTT

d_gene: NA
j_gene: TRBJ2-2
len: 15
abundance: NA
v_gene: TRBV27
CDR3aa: CASSPLSGSSGELFF
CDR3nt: TGTGCCAGCAGCCCATTATCCGGGTCGTCAGGGGAGCTGTTTTTT

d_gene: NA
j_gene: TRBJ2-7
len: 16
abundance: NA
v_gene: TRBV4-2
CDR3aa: CASSQEVLSQGYEQYF
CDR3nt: TGTGCCAGCAGCCAAGAGGTACTTTCACAGGGCTACGAGCAGTACTTC

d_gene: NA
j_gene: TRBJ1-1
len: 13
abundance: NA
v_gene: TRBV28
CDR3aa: CASSTPMGYEAFF
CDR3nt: TGTGCCAGCAGCACCCCCATGGGGTATGAAGCTTTCTTT

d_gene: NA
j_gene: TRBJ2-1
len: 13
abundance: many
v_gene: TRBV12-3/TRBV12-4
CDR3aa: CASRRDRKNEQFF
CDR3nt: TGTGCCAGCAGGCGGGACAGAAAAAATGAGCAGTTCTTC

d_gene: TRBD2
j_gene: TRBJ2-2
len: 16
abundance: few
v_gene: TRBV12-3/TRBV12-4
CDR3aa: CASSLGTSLNTGELFF
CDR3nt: TGTGCCAGCAGTTTGGGGACTAGCTTGAACACCGGGGAGCTGTTTTTT

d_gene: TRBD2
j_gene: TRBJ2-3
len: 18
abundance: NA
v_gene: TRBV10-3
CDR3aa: CAISERTFSGSGADTQYF
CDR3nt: TGTGCCATCAGTGAGCGAACTTTTAGCGGGAGTGGTGCAGATACGCAGTATTTT

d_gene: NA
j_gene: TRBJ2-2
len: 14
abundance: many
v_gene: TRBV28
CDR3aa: CASSLEANTGELFF
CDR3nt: TGTGCCAGCAGTTTAGAGGCTAACACCGGGGAGCTGTTTTTT

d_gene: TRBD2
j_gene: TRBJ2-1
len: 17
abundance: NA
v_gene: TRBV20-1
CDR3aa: CSARDDSGSRTNNEQFF
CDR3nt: TGCAGTGCTAGAGATGATAGCGGGAGCCGAACCAACAATGAGCAGTTCTTC

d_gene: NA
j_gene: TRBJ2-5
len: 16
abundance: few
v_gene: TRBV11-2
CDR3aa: CASRIPGGKYQETQYF
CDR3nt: TGTGCCAGCCGGATACCTGGGGGGAAGTACCAAGAGACCCAGTACTTC

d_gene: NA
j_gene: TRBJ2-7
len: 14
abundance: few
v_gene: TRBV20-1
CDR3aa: CSAPIRGTFYEQYF
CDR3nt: TGCAGTGCACCGATCCGAGGGACTTTTTACGAGCAGTACTTC

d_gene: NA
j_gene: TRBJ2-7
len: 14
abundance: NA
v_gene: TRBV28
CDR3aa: CASISSGQDYEQYF
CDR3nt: TGTGCCAGCATCTCATCGGGACAAGACTACGAGCAGTACTTC

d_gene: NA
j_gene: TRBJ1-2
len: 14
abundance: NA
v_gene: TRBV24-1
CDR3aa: CATSDRTESYGYTF
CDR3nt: TGTGCCACCAGTGATAGGACAGAATCCTATGGCTACACCTTC

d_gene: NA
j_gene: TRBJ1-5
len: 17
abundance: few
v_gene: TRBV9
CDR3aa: CASSVGMGSSGNQPQHF
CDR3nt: TGTGCCAGCAGCGTAGGAATGGGGTCGAGCGGCAATCAGCCCCAGCATTTT

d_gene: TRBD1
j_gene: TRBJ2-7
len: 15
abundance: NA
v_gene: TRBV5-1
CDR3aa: CASSLPGQLSYEQYF
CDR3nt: TGCGCCAGCAGCCTACCGGGACAGCTGTCCTACGAGCAGTACTTC

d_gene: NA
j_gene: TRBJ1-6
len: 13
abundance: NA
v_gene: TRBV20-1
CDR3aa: CSAWHTNNSPLHF
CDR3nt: TGCAGTGCTTGGCACACGAATAATTCACCCCTCCACTTT

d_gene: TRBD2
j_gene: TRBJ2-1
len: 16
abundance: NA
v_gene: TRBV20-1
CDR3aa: CSASASGASSYNEQFF
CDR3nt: TGCAGTGCTAGTGCTAGCGGGGCAAGCTCCTACAATGAGCAGTTCTTC

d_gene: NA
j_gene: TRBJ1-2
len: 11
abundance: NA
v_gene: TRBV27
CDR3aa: CASIGRDGYTF
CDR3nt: TGTGCCAGCATTGGCAGGGACGGCTACACCTTC

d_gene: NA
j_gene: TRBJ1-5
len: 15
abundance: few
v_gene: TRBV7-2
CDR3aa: CASSLSTASNQPQHF
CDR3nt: TGTGCCAGCAGCTTAAGTACAGCTAGCAATCAGCCCCAGCATTTT

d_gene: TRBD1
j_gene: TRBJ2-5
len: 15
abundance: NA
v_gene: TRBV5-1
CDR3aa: CASSFNRGPQETQYF
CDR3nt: TGCGCCAGCAGCTTCAACAGGGGTCCACAAGAGACCCAGTACTTC

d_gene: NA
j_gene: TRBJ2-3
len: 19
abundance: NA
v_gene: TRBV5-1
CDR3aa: CASSLGSYGGQARTDTQYF
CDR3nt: TGCGCCAGCAGCTTGGGGTCTTATGGGGGCCAGGCAAGGACAGATACGCAGTATTTT

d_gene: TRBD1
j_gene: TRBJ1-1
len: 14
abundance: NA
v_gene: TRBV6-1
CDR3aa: CASSPDRGGPRAFF
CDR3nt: TGTGCCAGCAGTCCGGACAGGGGTGGCCCCAGGGCTTTCTTT

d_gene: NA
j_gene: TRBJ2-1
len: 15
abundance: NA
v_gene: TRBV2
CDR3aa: CASSESGVNYNEQFF
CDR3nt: TGTGCCAGCAGTGAATCGGGGGTTAACTACAATGAGCAGTTCTTC

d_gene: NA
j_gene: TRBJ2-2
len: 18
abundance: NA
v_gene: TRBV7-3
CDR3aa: CASSSTPHTGSNTGELFF
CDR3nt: TGTGCCAGCAGCTCTACCCCCCACACAGGGTCGAACACCGGGGAGCTGTTTTTT

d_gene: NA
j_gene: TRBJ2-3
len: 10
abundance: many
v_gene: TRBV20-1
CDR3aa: CSAEHDTQYF
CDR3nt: TGCAGTGCTGAGCATGATACGCAGTATTTT

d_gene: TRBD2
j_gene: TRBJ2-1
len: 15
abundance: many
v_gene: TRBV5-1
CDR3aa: CASSFSGGIPGEQFF
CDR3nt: TGCGCCAGCAGTTTTAGCGGGGGGATACCGGGTGAGCAGTTCTTC

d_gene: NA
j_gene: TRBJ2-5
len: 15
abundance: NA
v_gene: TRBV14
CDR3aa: CASSQVGLIQETQYF
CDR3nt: TGTGCCAGCAGCCAGGTCGGACTAATACAAGAGACCCAGTACTTC

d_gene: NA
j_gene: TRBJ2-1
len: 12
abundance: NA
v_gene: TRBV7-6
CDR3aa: CASSVERDEQFF
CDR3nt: TGTGCCAGCAGCGTGGAGAGGGATGAGCAGTTCTTC

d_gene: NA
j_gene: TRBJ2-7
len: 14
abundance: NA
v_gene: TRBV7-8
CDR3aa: CASRLTENDYEQYF
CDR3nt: TGTGCCAGCAGATTAACGGAAAATGACTACGAGCAGTACTTC

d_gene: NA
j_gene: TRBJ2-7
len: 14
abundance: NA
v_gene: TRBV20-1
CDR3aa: CSAKVREGTYEQYF
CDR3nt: TGCAGTGCCAAGGTTCGGGAAGGGACCTACGAGCAGTACTTC

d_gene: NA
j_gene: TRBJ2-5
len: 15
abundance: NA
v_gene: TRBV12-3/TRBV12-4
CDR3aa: CASSPGTTYQETQYF
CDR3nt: TGTGCCAGCAGTCCCGGGACAACTTATCAAGAGACCCAGTACTTC

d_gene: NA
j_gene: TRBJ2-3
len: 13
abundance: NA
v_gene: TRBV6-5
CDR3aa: CASSQSRARTQYF
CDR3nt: TGTGCCAGCAGTCAGTCGAGAGCTCGTACGCAGTATTTT

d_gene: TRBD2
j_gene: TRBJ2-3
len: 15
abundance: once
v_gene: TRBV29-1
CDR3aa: CSVGGTSGYTDTQYF
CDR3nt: TGCAGCGTTGGTGGGACTAGCGGATACACAGATACGCAGTATTTT

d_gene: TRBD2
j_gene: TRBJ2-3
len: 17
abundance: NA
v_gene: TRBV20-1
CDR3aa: CSASLGGLAGGTDTQYF
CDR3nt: TGCAGTGCTAGTTTGGGAGGACTAGCGGGAGGCACAGATACGCAGTATTTT

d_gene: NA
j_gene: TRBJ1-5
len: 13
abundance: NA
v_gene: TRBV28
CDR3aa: CASRKASNQPQHF
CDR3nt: TGTGCCAGCAGAAAGGCTAGCAATCAGCCCCAGCATTTT

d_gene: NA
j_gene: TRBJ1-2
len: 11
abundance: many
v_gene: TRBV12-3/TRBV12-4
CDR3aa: CASSSLYGYTF
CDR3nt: TGTGCCAGCAGTAGCCTCTATGGCTACACCTTC

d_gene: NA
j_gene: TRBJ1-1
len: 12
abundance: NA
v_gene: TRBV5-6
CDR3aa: CASSPGAREAFF
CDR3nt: TGTGCCAGCAGCCCGGGGGCCCGTGAAGCTTTCTTT

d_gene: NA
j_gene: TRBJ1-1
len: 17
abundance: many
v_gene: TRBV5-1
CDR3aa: CASSKDMVRAKDTEAFF
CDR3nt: TGCGCCAGCAGCAAAGACATGGTCCGGGCCAAGGACACTGAAGCTTTCTTT

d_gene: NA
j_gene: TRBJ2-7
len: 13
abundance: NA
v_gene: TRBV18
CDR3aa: CASSPQGAGEQYF
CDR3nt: TGTGCCAGCTCACCACAGGGGGCGGGGGAGCAGTACTTC

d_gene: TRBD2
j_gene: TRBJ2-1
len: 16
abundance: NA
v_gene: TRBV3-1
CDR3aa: CASSQGTSGWGDEQFF
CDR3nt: TGTGCCAGCAGCCAAGGGACTAGCGGTTGGGGGGATGAGCAGTTCTTC

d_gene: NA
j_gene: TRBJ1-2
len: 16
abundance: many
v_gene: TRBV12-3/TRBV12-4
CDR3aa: CASSLSWNMLNYGYTF
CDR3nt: TGTGCCAGCAGTTTGAGTTGGAATATGCTAAACTATGGCTACACCTTC

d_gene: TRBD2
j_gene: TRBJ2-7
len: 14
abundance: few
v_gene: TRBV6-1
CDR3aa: CASPGTSASYEQYF
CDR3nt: TGTGCCAGCCCAGGGACTAGCGCCTCCTACGAGCAGTACTTC

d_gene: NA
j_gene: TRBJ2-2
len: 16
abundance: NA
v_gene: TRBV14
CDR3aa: CASSQEQAANTGELFF
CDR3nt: TGTGCCAGCAGCCAAGAGCAGGCGGCGAACACCGGGGAGCTGTTTTTT

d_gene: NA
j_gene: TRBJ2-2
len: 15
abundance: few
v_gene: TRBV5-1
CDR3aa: CASSLGGALTGELFF
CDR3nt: TGCGCCAGCAGCTTGGGTGGGGCCCTCACCGGGGAGCTGTTTTTT

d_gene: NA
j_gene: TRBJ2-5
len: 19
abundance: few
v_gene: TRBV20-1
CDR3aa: CSARGSLRVGIEGQETQYF
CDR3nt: TGCAGTGCTAGAGGCTCCTTACGGGTGGGGATTGAGGGCCAAGAGACCCAGTACTTC

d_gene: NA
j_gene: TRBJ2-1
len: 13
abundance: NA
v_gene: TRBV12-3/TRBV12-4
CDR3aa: CASDPGVGNEQFF
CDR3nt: TGTGCCAGCGACCCTGGAGTGGGCAATGAGCAGTTCTTC

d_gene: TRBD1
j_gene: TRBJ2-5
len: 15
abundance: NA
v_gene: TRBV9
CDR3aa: CASSRGGGGQETQYF
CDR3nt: TGTGCCAGCAGCCGAGGGGGCGGAGGCCAAGAGACCCAGTACTTC

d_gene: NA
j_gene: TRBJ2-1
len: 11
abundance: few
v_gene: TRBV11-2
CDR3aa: CASSPTSEQFF
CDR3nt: TGTGCCAGCAGTCCCACTAGTGAGCAGTTCTTC

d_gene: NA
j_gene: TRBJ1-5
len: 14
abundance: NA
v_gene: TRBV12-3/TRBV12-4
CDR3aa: CASSSGYFNQPQHF
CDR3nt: TGTGCCAGCAGTTCTGGTTACTTTAATCAGCCCCAGCATTTT

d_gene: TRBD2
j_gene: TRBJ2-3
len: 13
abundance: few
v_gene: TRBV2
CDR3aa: CASGTTRVDTQYF
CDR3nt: TGTGCCAGCGGGACTACGCGCGTGGATACGCAGTATTTT

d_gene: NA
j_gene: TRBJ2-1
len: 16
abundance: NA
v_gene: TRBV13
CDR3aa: CASSPRSSAGRSEQFF
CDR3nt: TGTGCCAGCAGCCCCCGGAGTAGCGCGGGGAGGAGTGAGCAGTTCTTC

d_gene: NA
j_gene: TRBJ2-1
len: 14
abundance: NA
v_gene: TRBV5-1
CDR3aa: CASSHEETRNEQFF
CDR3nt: TGCGCCAGCAGTCACGAGGAAACTAGGAATGAGCAGTTCTTC